This T cell receptor beta chain was documented in a study of blood T cell repertoires in COVID-19. As for the study in general: Nucleic acid was either cDNA or gDNA, and it came from T cells, B-cell-depleted T cells, or PBMCs.

Methods used by the authors: Estimation of nucleated cell counts was performed using reference gene primer amplification. Data came from immunoSEQ multiplex PCR; TCRdb stores just in-frame clones and leaves some out. That table is the source of V, J and clone size, and D and trimming were worked out from the DNA. The sample records tens of thousands of clones, 85% to 90% being singletons. The germline gives CDR1 LNHDA, CDR2 SQIVND (reference sequence). CDR3 length: 18 amino acids. J lost 4 bases, V lost 1 base, and 8 bases had no gene match. Material: peripheral blood. The clonotype originates from a woman of 80 years or more in a cohort sampled during active or convalescent COVID-19. V and J are TRBV19 and TRBJ2-3, with TRBD2 matching 13 bases. The CDR3 DNA is TGTGCCAGTAGTATAGCCTTCAGGACTAGCGGGAGCTCAGATACGCAGTATTTT. Its protein product is CASSIAFRTSGSSDTQYF.